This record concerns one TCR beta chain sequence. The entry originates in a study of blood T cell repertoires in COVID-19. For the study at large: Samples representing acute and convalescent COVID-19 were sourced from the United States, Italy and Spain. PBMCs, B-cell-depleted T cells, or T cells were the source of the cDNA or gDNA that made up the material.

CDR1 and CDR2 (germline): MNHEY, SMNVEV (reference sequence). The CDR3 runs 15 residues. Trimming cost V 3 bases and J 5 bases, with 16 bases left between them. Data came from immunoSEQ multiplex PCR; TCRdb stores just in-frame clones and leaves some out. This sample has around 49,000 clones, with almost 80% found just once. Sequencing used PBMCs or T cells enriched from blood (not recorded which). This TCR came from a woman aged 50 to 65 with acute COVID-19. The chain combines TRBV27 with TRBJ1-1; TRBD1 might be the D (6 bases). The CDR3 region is CASSFYSGRGTEAFF. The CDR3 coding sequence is TGTGCCAGCAGTTTTTATTCAGGGAGGGGGACTGAAGCTTTCTTT.